The clone carrying this T cell receptor (beta chain) came up many times. The antigen remains undetermined. In TCRdb, the 5' RACE reads were re-called with MiXCR into one record per CDR3 protein. The table shows hundreds of thousands of distinct CDR3 sequences, with just over 20% occurring only once. The sample comes from a study of T-cell memory formation after mild COVID-19. General study findings and limits: Within pre-infection memory, some responding clones were found, suggesting cross-reactive memory joined.

With 0 bases removed from V and 1 base from J, the gap between germline ends came to 11 bases. The germline V gene encodes CDR1 SGHRS and CDR2 YFSETQ. The CDR3 totals 16 residues. This chain joins TRBV5-1 and TRBJ2-1, with no clear D. This TCR was sampled from an adult woman who had mild COVID-19 (a few samples of this study predate the infection). Cell type and time point are not known. Sequencing was performed on PBMCs or a T cell subset sorted from them (not recorded which). The CDR3 nucleotides read TGCGCCAGCAGCTTGGGATTAGGCCCTTCCTACAATGAGCAGTTCTTC. Its translation is CASSLGLGPSYNEQFF.